This T cell receptor (beta chain) was captured in a study of T cells after yellow fever vaccination. Study-wide points: A small proportion of clonotypes was detected in both the CD4 and CD8 compartments. Most primary-vaccination clones reappeared after the booster (about 97% CD4, about 90% CD8). One caveat is that FACS-sorted repertoires could contain abundant clonotypes contaminating from the bulk population.

Making TCR cDNA involved 5'RACE template switching, which added UMIs and a universal primer site. TCRdb re-analysed the 5' RACE reads in MiXCR, keeping a single row per CDR3 protein. Altogether 310,000 or so distinct CDR3 sequences are present, 3% to 4.5% being singletons, with the ten largest covering about a quarter. This clonotype showed up many times. What it binds is not known. This sequence was found in a man between 18 and 29 years old who received the YFV17D yellow fever vaccine. Sequenced here: PBMCs, sampled on the day of the yellow fever booster vaccination.

The CDR3: CSARLYSPTDTQYF. CDR3 coding DNA: TGCAGTGCTAGACTCTACAGCCCCACAGATACGCAGTATTTT. This chain connects TRBV20-1 to TRBJ2-3; no definite D call. In germline, CDR1 is DFQATT, CDR2 SNEGSKA (reference sequence). The CDR3 consists of 14 residues. Trimming shortened V by 2 bases and J by 2 bases, and 11 bases separated the two germline ends.